The present TCR beta chain was sequenced within a study of Ad26.COV2.S vaccination and SARS-CoV-2 variants. Study results and limitations: Spike-specific CD8+ and CD4+ T cell responses reportedly showed substantial breadth after vaccination. Spike-specific TCR breadth ran higher among vaccine recipients than placebo recipients.

In this sample, this clone turned up once. Its antigen remains unidentified. Treatment of the sample: 15 to 20 received Ad26.COV2.S at low or high dose, single or two shots; 5 received placebo; per-sample allocation not given. Sampling was done on day 63 after the first vaccine or placebo injection. Method: immunoSEQ multiplex PCR; TCRdb's copy keeps in-frame clones and lacks some. This sample has a few hundred thousand clones, with 88% found just once. Germline values: CDR1 MDHEN, CDR2 SYDVKM. The ends were cut back, 8 bases at V and 4 bases at J, with 12 bases in the middle. The CDR3 is 12 amino acids.

The rearrangement joins TRBV28 to TRBJ2-7; no clear D. The source material was peripheral blood, sampled in a trial of Ad26.COV2.S vaccine versus placebo. The sequence was obtained from a person between 18 and 60 years old who received the Ad26.COV2.S COVID-19 vaccine or a placebo. The CDR3 DNA reads TGTGCCAGCGGGAAGATACAATACGAGCAGTACTTC. Translation: CASGKIQYEQYF.